The sequence of this TCR beta chain was determined in a study of cytomegalovirus exposure and HLA in healthy donors. Sequencing was performed with immunoSEQ multiplex PCR; in TCRdb, only in-frame clones are kept and a portion is missing. The sample has over 150,000 clones, 85% seen once; the top ten hold roughly 15%. The study's findings and limits: There were three CMV-associated chains whose specificity for CMV antigens was confirmed in vitro.

In the case of this clone: Its target is unknown.

Between the trimmed V and J ends, which lost 5 bases and 4 bases, there was a span of 12 bases. The CDR3 is 13 residues long. CDR1 and CDR2 from the germline V gene are SEHNR and FQNEAQ (reference sequence). The TCR comes from a man between 18 and 35 years old in good health and CMV-seropositive. The sample comprised PBMCs. This chain uses TRBV7-9 with TRBJ2-7; D might be TRBD2 (6 bases). The DNA for the CDR3 is TGTGCCAGCAGCCCGGGGGAGCATTACGAGCAGTACTTC. Translated: CASSPGEHYEQYF.